This T cell receptor (beta chain) stems from a study of T cells after yellow fever vaccination. The wider study: In the case of low-cell-number fractions, SMART-Seq v4 Ultra Low Input was used for preparation.

At least ten counts were recorded for this clonotype. The antigen remains undetermined. TCRdb re-called the 5' RACE reads with MiXCR, one entry per CDR3 protein. The table lists over 150,000 distinct CDR3 sequences, approximately 6.2% of them singletons. Findings of the study overall: Most primary-vaccination clones recurred post-booster (roughly 96% CD4, around 90% CD8).

V shed 0 bases and J shed 1 base, with 9 bases lying between them. This CDR3 has 15 amino acids. Germline V lookup: CDR1 LGHDT, CDR2 YNNKEL (reference sequence). The receptor's source is a man in his late teens or twenties who received the YFV17D yellow fever vaccine. V usage is TRBV3-1 and J usage is TRBJ1-1; the D is unclear. The sequences come from CD4+ T cells sorted from PBMCs, collected on the day of the first yellow fever vaccination. Written as DNA, the CDR3 is TGTGCCAGCAGCCAAGAAGTTCCGGGGAACACTGAAGCTTTCTTT. Translated, it gives CASSQEVPGNTEAFF.